The 5 T cell receptor beta chains presented below share a single source sample, sequenced in a study of T cells in Graves' hyperthyroidism and ophthalmopathy. What was amplified from RNA transcripts were TCR beta CDR3 regions. Initially, a first-round RT-PCR of the TCR CDR3 employed the HTBI primer set. TCRdb recomputed calls from the multiplex PCR reads with MiXCR, one row per CDR3 protein. The sample has under 350,000 distinct CDR3 sequences, around 15% seen once. The sequenced material came from blood. These receptors all come from a woman in her 40s with Graves' hyperthyroidism.

This clonotype was picked up many times. DNA for the CDR3: TGTGCCAGCAGCCCGACGATACTAGCGGGACGCCCAGATACGCAGTATTTT. Translation: CASSPTILAGRPDTQYF. The genes are TRBV5-6 and TRBJ2-3, with 10 bases lining up with TRBD2. Trimming took 4 bases from V and 4 from J; bases not matched to a gene: 12. There are 17 residues in the CDR3. Germline V gene data show CDR1 as SGHDT and CDR2 as YYEEEE. The full variable domain, its missing parts supplied by reference TRBV5-6 and TRBJ2-3, is DAGVTQSPTHLIKTRGQQVTLRCSPKSGHDTVSWYQQALGQGPQFIFQYYEEEERQRGNFPDRFSGHQFPNYSSELNVNALLLGDSALYLCASSPTILAGRPDTQYFGPGTRLTVL.

This clonotype was observed a handful of times. This chain joins TRBV9 and TRBJ2-7; 16 bases are a match to TRBD2. CDR1 SGDLS and CDR2 YYNGEE come from the germline V gene. The CDR3 contains 17 residues. Losses at the gene ends were 2 bases for V and 7 bases for J; bases not matched to a gene: 9. CDR3 amino acids: CASSVGTSGGAPAEQYF. The CDR3 region has the DNA TGTGCCAGCAGCGTGGGGACTAGCGGGGGGGCCCCCGCGGAGCAGTACTTC.

This clonotype has ten or more counts. V and J are TRBV3-1 and TRBJ1-2; D not resolved. Germline assignment: CDR1 LGHDT and CDR2 YNNKEL (reference sequence). This CDR3 spans 14 amino acids. Trimming took 6 bases from V and 2 from J, leaving 13 bases between them. In DNA form, the CDR3 reads TGTGCCAGCAGTTTTACGCGCAAAAACTATGGCTACACCTTC. Translation gives CASSFTRKNYGYTF.

This clonotype showed up many times. The chain carries TRBV2 and TRBJ2-5, with 10 bases matching TRBD2. V lost 1 base, J lost 4 bases, and 6 bases stayed unmatched. The germline V gene has CDR1 SNHLY and CDR2 FYNNEI. This CDR3 has 16 residues. CDR3 coding DNA: TGTGCCAGCAGTGAAGGGTCCAGCGGGAGGGGAGAGACCCAGTACTTC. Its translation is CASSEGSSGRGETQYF.

In this sample, this clonotype turned up many times. This chain uses TRBV20-1 with TRBJ2-2; possibly TRBD2 for D (5 bases). Trimming cost V 5 bases and J 0 bases, with 7 bases left between them. The CDR3 runs 13 residues. Per the germline V gene, CDR1 is DFQATT and CDR2 is SNEGSKA (reference sequence). The DNA for the CDR3 is TGCAGTGCTGGGAGATCGAACACCGGGGAGCTGTTTTTT. Its translation is CSAGRSNTGELFF.